This TCR beta chain was sequenced for a study of identical twins. Notes on the study in general: Out-of-frame alpha sequences common to twins exhibited an excess of low generation probability. Cord blood beta clonotypes present at high abundance carried fewer insertions; no such pattern appeared in memory repertoires.

Via MiXCR, TCRdb re-called the 5' RACE reads, giving one row per CDR3 protein. The repertoire holds around 280,000 distinct CDR3 sequences, 8% to 9% seen once, with less than 2.5% in the top ten. This clonotype came up a few times. The antigen is unknown. Germline V gene data show CDR1 as MNHNS and CDR2 as SASEGT. The CDR3 has 15 residues. V was trimmed by 4 bases and J by 0 bases, leaving 13 bases between them. The same data also went into a second study, on yellow fever vaccine responses in identical twins.

The sequencing sample was made of memory (CD45RO+) T cells sorted from blood. This TCR was recovered from a woman between 18 and 29 years old in good health. The chain has TRBV6-1 and TRBJ2-7, with a tentative D call TRBD2 (6 bases). CDR3 sequence: CASSAGGPPSYEQYV. DNA of the CDR3: TGTGCCAGCAGTGCCGGGGGTCCACCCTCCTACGAGCAGTACGTC.